Detailed here is one T cell receptor beta chain. This sample is part of a study of blood T cell repertoires in COVID-19. Study-wide context: Spain, Italy and the United States supplied samples that represented acute and convalescent COVID-19. T cells, B-cell-depleted T cells, or PBMCs supplied cDNA or gDNA.

The trim removed 8 bases at V and 12 bases at J, leaving 13 bases unmatched. This CDR3 is 13 amino acids long. The germline V gene encodes CDR1 SGHAT and CDR2 FQNNGV. Original processing methods: Amplifying reference gene primers gave estimates of nucleated cell counts. This table comes from immunoSEQ multiplex PCR, and its TCRdb copy is limited to in-frame clones, with some not included. That table gives V, J and clone size, and the DNA gave D and trimming. The table shows 80,000 to 90,000 clones, with 70% to 90% occurring only once. V and J are TRBV11-2 and TRBJ2-1, with 7 nucleotides matching TRBD1. The sample was peripheral blood. This TCR derives from a man older than 75 with active or convalescent COVID-19. CDR3 DNA: TGTGCCAGCGGTTTCGATCAGGGGGTTATGCAGTTCTTC. Residues: CASGFDQGVMQFF.